This TCR beta chain originates from a study of metastatic and nonmetastatic thyroid tumors. Study background: Both malignant and benign thyroid patients supplied peripheral blood and tumor or nodule tissue samples, across which the repertoires of these patients were then compared.

None of the patients had undergone any treatment ahead of thyroid surgery. This clone was seen more than once but under ten times. Its antigen is still unknown. The junction had 7 bases not matched to a gene; V was cut back by 5 bases and J by 10 bases. The CDR3 extends over 12 amino acids. Germline CDR1 reads SGHAT; CDR2 reads FQNNGV. Study-wide points: Benign nodules were reported to have significantly lower TCR beta diversity than malignant thyroid tumors, in blood and tumor.

Per the authors' pipeline: Clinicopathological groups differed in CDR3, with these differences serving to build a distant-metastasis classifier for papillary thyroid cancer. TCRdb re-processed the PCR reads through MiXCR. TCRdb assigned the V and J calls; the authors' analysis was not used. The repertoire holds about 21,000 clones, with 25% to 30% as singletons. This rearrangement joins TRBV11-2 to TRBJ1-1, with 7 bases lining up with TRBD1. This TCR was sampled from a male donor with papillary thyroid cancer or a benign thyroid nodule (not recorded which). Some clones in this sample may be carry-over from other donors' samples. Material for sequencing was tumor tissue. DNA of the CDR3: TGTGCCAGCAGCCCACAGGGGATATCAGCTTTCTTT. Protein: CASSPQGISAFF.